This T cell receptor (beta chain) was identified in a study of T cell responses to AZD1222 COVID-19 vaccine. Study conclusions and caveats: Mapped onto spike, vaccine-associated CD4 TCRs spanned it and were dominant at 160-218 and 743-854. Sampling captured repertoires only after the peak T cell response. Possibly, clonal diversity was underestimated; donors were largely white British and included more females. The number of AZD1222 recipients seropositive at baseline was only five or six.

The table came from immunoSEQ multiplex PCR; TCRdb's copy has only in-frame clones and leaves some out. Of 150,000 or so clones in the sample, 94% were seen once. Remarks on this clone: Its antigen is unidentified.

The clonotype comes from an adult in good health. Specimen: peripheral blood, collected on day 0 of AZD1222 vaccination.

This chain's CDR3 is CASSFLRTGGTDEQYF. In nucleotides, the CDR3 is TGTGCCAGCAGTTTTCTCCGAACGGGAGGGACGGACGAGCAGTACTTC. The V gene is TRBV28, the J gene TRBJ2-7; 8 bases agree with TRBD2. Germline V CDR1 and CDR2: MDHEN, SYDVKM. Trimming removed 3 bases from V and 5 bases from J; junction bases left unmatched: 12. The CDR3 covers 16 residues.